Listed here is a single T cell receptor (beta chain). Its matching antigen is unknown. Just one base apart from a much larger clone, this may be a read error. Genomic DNA acted as the template from which TCR beta VDJ combination and CDR3 sequence profiling were carried out. TCRdb analysed the reads with MiXCR anew, one entry per CDR3 protein. The sample has 150,000 or so distinct CDR3 sequences; 45% to 55% are singletons. Germline loops: CDR1 SNHLY, CDR2 FYNNEI. This CDR3 contains 13 residues. Trimming pared 5 bases from V and 0 bases from J, leaving 7 bases between. The data stem from a study of CD8+CD57+ T cells in acquired aplastic anemia. In the study overall: Sorted CD4+ and CD8+ cells yielded DNA averaging around 3 ug. Study-level findings and limits: CD8+ Simpson's diversity showed no significant patient-control difference. A set of about 28 CD8+ CDR3 sequences was shared between patients and controls, and these sequences appeared highly expressed in patients.

The patients chosen for sequencing had shown expansion of CD8+CD57+ cells (detected by flow cytometry). Patients were untreated when blood was sampled. The sequence came from a human donor with aplastic anemia. The chain couples TRBV2 to TRBJ1-1, with unresolved D. The sample consisted of sorted CD4+, CD8+, or CD8+CD57+ T cells (not recorded which) from PBMCs. The CDR3 loop reads CASSLQMNTEAFF. DNA for the CDR3: TGTGCCAGCAGTCTCCAAATGAACACTGAAGCTTTCTTT.